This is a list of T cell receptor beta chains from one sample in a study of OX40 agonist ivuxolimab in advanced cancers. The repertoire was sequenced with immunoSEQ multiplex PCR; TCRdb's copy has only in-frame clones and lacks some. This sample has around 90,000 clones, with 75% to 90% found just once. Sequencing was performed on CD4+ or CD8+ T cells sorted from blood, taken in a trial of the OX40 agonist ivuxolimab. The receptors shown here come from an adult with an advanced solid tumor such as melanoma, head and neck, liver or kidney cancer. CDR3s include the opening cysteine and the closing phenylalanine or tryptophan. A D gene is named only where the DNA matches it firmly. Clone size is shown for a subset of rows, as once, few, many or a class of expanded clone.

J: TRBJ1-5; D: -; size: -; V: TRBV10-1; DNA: TGCGCCAGCAGTGAGTCGCTCAGGGAGGGTGATCAGCCCCAGCATTTT; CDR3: CASSESLREGDQPQHF
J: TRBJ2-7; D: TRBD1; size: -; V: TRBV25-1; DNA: TGTGCCAGCAGGGTACGCAGGGGGCGCGGATACGAGCAGTACTTC; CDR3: CASRVRRGRGYEQYF
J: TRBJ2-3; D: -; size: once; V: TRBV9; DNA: TGTGCCAGCAGCGTAGTTGAGGGACGTACAGATACGCAGTATTTT; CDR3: CASSVVEGRTDTQYF
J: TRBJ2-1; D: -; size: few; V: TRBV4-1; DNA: TGCGCCAGCAGCCAACTGGGACTGAACTACAATGAGCAGTTCTTC; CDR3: CASSQLGLNYNEQFF
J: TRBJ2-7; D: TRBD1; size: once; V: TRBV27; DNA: TGTGCCAGCAGCCGGGGGGACAGGGGAAGTGAGCAGTACTTC; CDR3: CASSRGDRGSEQYF
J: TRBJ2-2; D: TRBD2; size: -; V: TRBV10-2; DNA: TGCGCCAGCAGCACCGCGGGACTAGCGGGAGGGGAGCTGTTTTTT; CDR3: CASSTAGLAGGELFF
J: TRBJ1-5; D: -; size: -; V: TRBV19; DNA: TGTGCCAGTCGCCTGGGCGCCCATAGCAATCAGCCCCAGCATTTT; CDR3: CASRLGAHSNQPQHF
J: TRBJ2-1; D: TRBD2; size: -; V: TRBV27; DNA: TGTGCCAGCAGGGCTGGGCTAGCGGGGTCCAATGAGCAGTTCTTC; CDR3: CASRAGLAGSNEQFF
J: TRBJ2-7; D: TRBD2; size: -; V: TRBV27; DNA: TGTGCCAGCAGTGCCGGACTAGCGGGACCCTACGAGCAGTACTTC; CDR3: CASSAGLAGPYEQYF
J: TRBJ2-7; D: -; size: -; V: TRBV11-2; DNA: TGTGCCAGCAGCTTAGAGAGGGGGAGCTCCTACGAGCAGTACTTC; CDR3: CASSLERGSSYEQYF
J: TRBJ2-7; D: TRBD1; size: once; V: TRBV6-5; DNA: TGTGCCAGCAGTTCAGGGGGCACCTACGAGCAGTACTTC; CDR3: CASSSGGTYEQYF
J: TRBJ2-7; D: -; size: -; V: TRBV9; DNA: TGTGCCAGCAGCGTAGCGGGCAGCGGCTACGAGCAGTACTTC; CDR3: CASSVAGSGYEQYF
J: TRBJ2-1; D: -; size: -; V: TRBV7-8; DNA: TGTGCCAGCAGCTTGGGGTCTAGCAAAAATGAGCAGTTCTTC; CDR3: CASSLGSSKNEQFF
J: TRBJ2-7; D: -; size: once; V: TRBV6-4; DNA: TGTGCCAGCAGTGAAAATAGCGACGAGCAGTACTTC; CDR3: CASSENSDEQYF
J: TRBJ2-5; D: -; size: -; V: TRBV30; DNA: TGTGCCTGGAGTGGACGTCAAGAGACCCAGTACTTC; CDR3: CAWSGRQETQYF
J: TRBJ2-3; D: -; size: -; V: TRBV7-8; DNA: TGTGCCAGCAGCTTACCTAGGGGAGACACGCAGTATTTT; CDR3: CASSLPRGDTQYF
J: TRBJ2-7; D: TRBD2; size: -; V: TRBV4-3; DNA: TGCGCCAGCAGCCAATCTAGCGGGACTACCTACGAGCAGTACTTC; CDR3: CASSQSSGTTYEQYF
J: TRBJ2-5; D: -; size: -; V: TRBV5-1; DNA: TGCGCCAGCAGTCCTAAGAGGGGAGACCTCCAAGAGACCCAGTACTTC; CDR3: CASSPKRGDLQETQYF
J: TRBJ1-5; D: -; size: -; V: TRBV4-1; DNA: TGCGCCAGCAGCCAAGATGGTGGGGGGCAGAGCAATCAGCCCCAGCATTTT; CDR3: CASSQDGGGQSNQPQHF
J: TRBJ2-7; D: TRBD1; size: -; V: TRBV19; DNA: TGTGCCAGTAGTACGCCAGGACAGGGTAGGACCTACGAGCAGTACTTC; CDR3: CASSTPGQGRTYEQYF
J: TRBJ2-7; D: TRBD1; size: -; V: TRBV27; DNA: TGTGCCAGCAGTCCAACATCGACAGGGGGATTCAACGAGCAGTACTTC; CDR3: CASSPTSTGGFNEQYF
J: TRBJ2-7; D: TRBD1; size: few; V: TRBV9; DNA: TGTGCCAGCAGCGAAGGAGGGACAGGGGGCGAGCAGTACTTC; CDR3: CASSEGGTGGEQYF
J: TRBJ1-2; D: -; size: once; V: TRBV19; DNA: TGTGCCACGGGTGGGAACGAGAAGATCGGGGGCTACACCTTC; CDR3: CATGGNEKIGGYTF
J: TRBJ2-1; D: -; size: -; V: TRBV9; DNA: TGTGCCAGCAGCGCCGACAATGAGCAGTTCTTC; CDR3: CASSADNEQFF
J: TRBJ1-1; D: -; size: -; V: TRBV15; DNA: TGTGCCACCAGCAGAGATAACAGGGATGTCAACACTGAAGCTTTCTTT; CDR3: CATSRDNRDVNTEAFF
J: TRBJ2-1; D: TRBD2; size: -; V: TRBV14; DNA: TGTGCCAGCAGCCAAGTCAGCGGGGGGGTAAACAATGAGCAGTTCTTC; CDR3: CASSQVSGGVNNEQFF
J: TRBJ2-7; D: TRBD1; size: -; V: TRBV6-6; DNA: TGTGCCAGCAGTTGGGGGACAGGGTCCTACGAGCAGTACTTC; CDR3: CASSWGTGSYEQYF
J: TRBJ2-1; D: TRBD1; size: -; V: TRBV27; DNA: TGTGCCAGCAGTAACGATCGAGACAGGGTACACAATGAGCAGTTCTTC; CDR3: CASSNDRDRVHNEQFF
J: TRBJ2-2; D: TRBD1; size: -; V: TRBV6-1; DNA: TGTGCCAGCATCCGAAAGGGGGCGGTGACCGGGGAGCTGTTTTTT; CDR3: CASIRKGAVTGELFF
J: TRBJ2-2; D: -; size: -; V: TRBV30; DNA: TGTGCCTGGAGGCGACTAGAGGCGGACACCGGGGAGCTGTTTTTT; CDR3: CAWRRLEADTGELFF
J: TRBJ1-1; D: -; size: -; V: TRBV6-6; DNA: TGTGCCAGCGGAGGAGACAGAAACACTGAAGCTTTCTTT; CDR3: CASGGDRNTEAFF
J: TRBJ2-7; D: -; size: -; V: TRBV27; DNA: TGTGCCAGCAGCGCGAACTACGAGCAGTACTTC; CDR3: CASSANYEQYF
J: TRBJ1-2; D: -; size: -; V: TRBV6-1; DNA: TGTGCCAGCAGTGAAGCGAGACACTTCACCTTC; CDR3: CASSEARHFTF
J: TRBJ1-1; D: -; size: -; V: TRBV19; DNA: TGTGCCAGTAGTAGAGACACAGGGCTGGGTAAAAACACTGAAGCTTTCTTT; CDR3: CASSRDTGLGKNTEAFF
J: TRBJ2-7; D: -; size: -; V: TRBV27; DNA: TGTGCCAGCAGTTTATTTGGGTCGGGCTCCTACGAGCAGTACTTC; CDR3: CASSLFGSGSYEQYF
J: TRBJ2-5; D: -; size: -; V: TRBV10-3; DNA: TGTGCCATCAGTACCGCCGGCGGGACCCAGTACTTC; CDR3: CAISTAGGTQYF
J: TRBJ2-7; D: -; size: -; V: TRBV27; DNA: TGTGCCAGCAGTTTAATGGGGTACGAGCAGTACTTC; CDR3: CASSLMGYEQYF
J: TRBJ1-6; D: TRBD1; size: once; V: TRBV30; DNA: TGTGCCTGGAGTCCGACAGGGCGTAATTCACCCCTCCACTTT; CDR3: CAWSPTGRNSPLHF
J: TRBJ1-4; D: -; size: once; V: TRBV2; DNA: TGTGCCAGCAGCCACCAGGGGACAACTAATGAAAAACTGTTTTTT; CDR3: CASSHQGTTNEKLFF
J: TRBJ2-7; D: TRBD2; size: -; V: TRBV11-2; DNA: TGTGCCAGCAGCTTCGCGGGAGATCGCTACGAGCAGTACTTC; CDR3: CASSFAGDRYEQYF
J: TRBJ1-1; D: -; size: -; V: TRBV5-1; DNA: TGCGCCAGCAGCCCGGGTGGGGGAACGGCAGCTTTCTTT; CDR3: CASSPGGGTAAFF
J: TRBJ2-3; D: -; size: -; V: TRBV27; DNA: TGTGCCAGCTCAATGGGGGGGCCCACGCAGTATTTT; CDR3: CASSMGGPTQYF
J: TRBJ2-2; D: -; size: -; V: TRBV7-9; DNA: TGTGCCAGCAGCCGTCGACTAGGCAATGGCGGGGAGCTGTTTTTT; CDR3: CASSRRLGNGGELFF
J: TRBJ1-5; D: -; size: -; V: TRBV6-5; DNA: TGTGCCAGCAGTCCCGACAGACAGAATCAGCCCCAGCATTTT; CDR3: CASSPDRQNQPQHF
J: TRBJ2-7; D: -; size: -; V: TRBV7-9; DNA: TGTGCCAGCAGTCTTTTAAACTACGAGCAGTACTTC; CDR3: CASSLLNYEQYF
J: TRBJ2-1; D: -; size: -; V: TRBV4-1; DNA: TGCGCCAGCAGCGAAGAAGGGAATGAGCAGTTCTTC; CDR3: CASSEEGNEQFF